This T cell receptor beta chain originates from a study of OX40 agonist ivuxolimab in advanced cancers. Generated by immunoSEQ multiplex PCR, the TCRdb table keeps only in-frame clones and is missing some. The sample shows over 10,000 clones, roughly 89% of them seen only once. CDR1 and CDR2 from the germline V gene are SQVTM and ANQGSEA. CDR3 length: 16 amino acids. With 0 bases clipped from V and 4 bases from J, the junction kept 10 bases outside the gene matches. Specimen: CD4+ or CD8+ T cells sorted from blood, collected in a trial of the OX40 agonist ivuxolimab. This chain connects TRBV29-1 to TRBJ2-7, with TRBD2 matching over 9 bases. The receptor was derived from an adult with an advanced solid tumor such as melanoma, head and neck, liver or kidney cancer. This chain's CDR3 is CSVEDPTAAGGYEQYF. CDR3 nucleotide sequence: TGCAGCGTTGAAGATCCCACCGCCGCGGGAGGGTACGAGCAGTACTTC.